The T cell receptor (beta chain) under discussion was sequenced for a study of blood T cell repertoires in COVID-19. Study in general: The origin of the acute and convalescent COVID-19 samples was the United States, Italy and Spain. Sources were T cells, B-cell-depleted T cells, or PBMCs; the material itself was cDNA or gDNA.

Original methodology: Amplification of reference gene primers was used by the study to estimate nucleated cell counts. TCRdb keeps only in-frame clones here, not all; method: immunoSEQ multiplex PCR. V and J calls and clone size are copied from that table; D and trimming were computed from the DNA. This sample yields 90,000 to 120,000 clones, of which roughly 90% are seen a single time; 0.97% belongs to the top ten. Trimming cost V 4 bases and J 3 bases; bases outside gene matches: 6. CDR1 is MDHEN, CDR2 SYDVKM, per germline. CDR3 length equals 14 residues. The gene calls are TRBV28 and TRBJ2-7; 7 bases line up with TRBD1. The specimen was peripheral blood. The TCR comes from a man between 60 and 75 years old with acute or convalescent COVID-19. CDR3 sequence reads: CASSYPGQNYEQYF. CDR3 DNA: TGTGCCAGCAGTTATCCGGGACAGAACTACGAGCAGTACTTC.